The 9 T cell receptor beta chains reported below all come from one sample, sequenced in a study of Graves' ophthalmopathy and Graves' hyperthyroidism. The sequenced template was RNA, covering the TCR beta CDR3 region. HTBI-primed RT-PCR formed the first round, and a multiplex PCR formed the second. TCRdb ran MiXCR on the multiplex PCR reads and lists one entry per CDR3 protein. The profile shows around 590,000 distinct CDR3 sequences, 35% to 40% of them singletons. Material for sequencing was peripheral blood or thyroid tissue (not recorded which). The receptors derive from an adult man with Graves' hyperthyroidism.

V gene TRBV7-2 combines with J gene TRBJ2-7, with TRBD1 matching over 9 bases. CDR3 length equals 15 residues. After removal of 4 bases from V and 9 bases from J, the junction contained 13 bases not matched to a gene. Per the germline V gene, CDR1 is SGHTA and CDR2 is FQGNSA. For the CDR3, the DNA is TGTGCCAGCAGCTCACAGGGGGCGCGCACAGATACGCAGTACTTC. It is translated as CASSSQGARTDTQYF.

This clonotype has ten or more counts. The CDR3 sequence is CASRIGTYPYEQYF. As DNA, the CDR3 is TGTGCCAGCAGGATAGGGACCTACCCCTACGAGCAGTACTTC. The V call is TRBV25-1, the J call TRBJ2-7; D may be TRBD1 or TRBD2 (5 bases each). The CDR3 contains 14 residues. The ends were cut back, 6 bases at V and 2 bases at J, with 14 bases in the middle. Germline CDR1 MGHDK, CDR2 SYGVNS.

The chain is built from TRBV7-9 and TRBJ2-7; D not certain. The V gene lost 4 bases and the J gene lost 0 bases, with 19 bases spanning the gap. The CDR3 loop spans 17 amino acids. The germline V gene encodes CDR1 SEHNR and CDR2 FQNEAQ (reference sequence). CDR3 DNA sequence: TGTGCCAGCAGCTCACCATTTGATCCTTGGGCCTCCTACGAGCAGTACTTC. Residues: CASSSPFDPWASYEQYF.

A note on this clonotype: A much larger clone sits a single nucleotide away, making a read error possible. V is TRBV5-1 and J is TRBJ2-2; 10 bases are a match to TRBD1. Germline V CDR1 and CDR2: SGHRS, YFSETQ. The CDR3 covers 18 residues. In DNA form, the CDR3 reads TGCGTCAGCAGCTTGGTTGGGACAGGGGTGTCGAACACCGGGGAGCTGTTTTTT. Amino acids: CVSSLVGTGVSNTGELFF. Looking up the rest from reference TRBV5-1 and TRBJ2-2 gives the full variable domain: KAGVTQTPRYLIKTRGQQVTLSCSPISGHRSVSWYQQTPGQGLQFLFEYFSETQRNKGNFPGRFSGRQFSNSRSEMNVSTLELGDSALYLCVSSLVGTGVSNTGELFFGEGSRLTVL.

This clonotype has just a few counts. V usage is TRBV7-9 and J usage is TRBJ2-7; tentatively, D is TRBD2 (7 bases). Trimming removed 11 bases from V and 6 bases from J, with 20 bases in between. This CDR3 spans 13 amino acids. CDR1 and CDR2 from the germline V gene are SEHNR and FQNEAQ (reference sequence). This chain's CDR3 is CAWNPGGAGEQYF. As DNA, the CDR3 is TGTGCCTGGAACCCGGGGGGCGCCGGCGAGCAGTACTTC.

This clonotype was recorded many times. The V gene is TRBV19, the J gene TRBJ1-4; TRBD1 agrees at 12 bases. The CDR3 loop spans 15 amino acids. Germline V CDR1 and CDR2: LNHDA, SQIVND (reference sequence). With 1 base clipped from V and 11 bases from J, the junction kept 5 bases outside the gene matches. CDR3 in DNA: TGTGCCAGTAGTATAGGGGGACAGGGGGCGAGGAAACTGTTTTTT. Amino acid sequence: CASSIGGQGARKLFF. Full variable domain (remainder filled in from reference TRBV19 and TRBJ1-4): DGGITQSPKYLFRKEGQNVTLSCEQNLNHDAMYWYRQDPGQGLRLIYYSQIVNDFQKGDIAEGYSVSREKKESFPLTVTSAQKNPTAFYLCASSIGGQGARKLFFGSGTQLSVL.

In this sample, this clonotype turned up many times. The chain combines TRBV6-5 with TRBJ2-7; tentatively, D is TRBD1 (5 bases). The CDR3 totals 15 residues. Germline loops: CDR1 MNHEY, CDR2 SVGAGI. V gave up 1 base and J gave up 4 bases, with 14 bases separating them. CDR3 in DNA: TGTGCCAGCAGTTACTACAGGCCTCAGGGTTACGAGCAGTACTTC. Its translation is CASSYYRPQGYEQYF.

This clonotype has more than one count but fewer than ten. The chain links TRBV5-1 to TRBJ2-2, with D perhaps TRBD2 (5 bases). Trimming took off 9 bases at V and 1 base at J, with 16 bases between the two ends. The CDR3 consists of 15 residues. Germline lookup yields CDR1 SGHRS and CDR2 YFSETQ. The CDR3 sequence is CATQTGNKNTGELFF. In nucleotides, the CDR3 is TGCGCCACACAGACGGGAAATAAGAACACCGGGGAGCTGTTTTTT. The full variable domain, with the rest looked up from reference TRBV5-1 and TRBJ2-2, is KAGVTQTPRYLIKTRGQQVTLSCSPISGHRSVSWYQQTPGQGLQFLFEYFSETQRNKGNFPGRFSGRQFSNSRSEMNVSTLELGDSALYLCATQTGNKNTGELFFGEGSRLTVL.

The rearrangement uses TRBV7-2 and TRBJ2-7, with 9 bases matching TRBD1. Germline V gives CDR1 SGHTA, CDR2 FQGNSA. This CDR3 comprises 17 residues. V shed 3 bases and J 10 bases; nucleotides not matched to a gene: 19. The DNA of the CDR3 is TGTGCCAGCAGCTTCACATCCGGGACAGGGTTTCAAGAGGCTCAGTACTTC. Translated, it gives CASSFTSGTGFQEAQYF.